Following are 22 T cell receptor beta chains from one sample sequenced in a study of tumor and adjacent non-tumor tissue in lung cancer. RNA was extracted from bulk tissue without any cell sorting. Three rounds of nested PCR, following a modified ARM-PCR protocol, produced the TCRbeta library. One entry per CDR3 protein, called by TCRdb with MiXCR from the multiplex PCR reads. The sample lists some 93,000 distinct CDR3 sequences, roughly 66% occurring once. Specimen: lung tumor tissue. The receptors here all came from a man aged 55-75 years with non-small cell lung cancer.

This clonotype was picked up a small number of times. The V gene is TRBV16, the J gene TRBJ1-5; TRBD1 aligns across 7 bases. After removal of 11 bases from V and 9 bases from J, the junction contained 13 bases not matched to a gene. The CDR3 has 13 amino acids. The germline V gene has CDR1 KGHSY and CDR2 FQNENV. In DNA form, the CDR3 reads TGTGCCGGCACCCGACAGGGCGGTCGGCCCCAGCATTTT. Its translation is CAGTRQGGRPQHF.

As for this clonotype: The junction departs from germline at one end; a sequencing error may be responsible. V is TRBV29-1 and J is TRBJ1-3; TRBD1 is a possible D gene (6 bases). Germline V CDR1 and CDR2: SQVTM, ANQGSEA. This CDR3 is built from 15 residues. The CDR3 protein is CSVRAGQYSGNTIYF. CDR3 sequence (DNA): TGCAGCGTTCGAGCGGGACAATACTCTGGAAACACAATATATTTT.

This chain connects TRBV4-3 to TRBJ2-7; D might be TRBD1 (5 bases). Between the trimmed V and J ends, which lost 4 bases and 8 bases, there was a span of 21 bases. This CDR3 region has 15 residues. Germline V CDR1 and CDR2: LGHNA, YSLEER. Here the CDR3 DNA reads TGCGCCAGCAGCCCACTCCGCACAGGCTCCGACAAGCAGTACTTC. This translates into CASSPLRTGSDKQYF.

The chain has TRBV29-1 and TRBJ2-3, with no clear D. The germline gives CDR1 SQVTM, CDR2 ANQGSEA. The CDR3 is 13 residues long. CDR3 coding DNA: TGCACCACCGACAAGGCCAGCACAGATACGCAGTATTTT. Translation gives CTTDKASTDTQYF.

As for this clonotype: Sequence at one end of the junction differs from germline and may be a read error. V and J are TRBV11-3 and TRBJ2-1, with D possibly matching TRBD2 (5 bases). In germline, CDR1 is SGHNT, CDR2 YENEEA. The CDR3 extends over 15 amino acids. This CDR3 reads CATNLRAASYNERFF. CDR3 nucleotide sequence: TGTGCCACCAACTTACGAGCGGCCTCCTACAATGAGCGGTTCTTC.

On this clonotype: This may be a read error, as it is one base from a much larger clone. This chain connects TRBV20-1 to TRBJ1-1; 10 nucleotides line up with TRBD1. Germline V gives CDR1 DFQATT, CDR2 SNEGSKA (reference sequence). The CDR3 covers 14 residues. This CDR3 is CTARRTGGNTEAFF. As DNA, the CDR3 is TGCACTGCTAGACGGACAGGGGGGAACACTGAAGCTTTCTTT.

Regarding this clonotype: No conserved phenylalanine or tryptophan is present at the end of the CDR3, so a read error is the likely explanation. CDR3 bases: TGTGCCAGCAGCTTACAGGCGGGGAGTCATCAGCCCCAGCATCTT. It translates to CASSLQAGSHQPQHL. J is TRBJ1-5 and V is TRBV11-2; D is unresolved. This CDR3 is 15 amino acids long. Trimming removed 2 bases from V and 5 bases from J, with 13 bases in between. Germline values: CDR1 SGHAT, CDR2 FQNNGV.

The chain has TRBV19 and TRBJ1-1, with D possibly matching TRBD1 (5 bases). Germline V gene sequence: CDR1 LNHDA, CDR2 SQIVND (reference sequence). The CDR3 length is 13 residues. The germline V and J ends were trimmed by 4 bases and 6 bases, with 12 bases remaining between them. In DNA form, the CDR3 reads TGTGCCAGTAGTACTTTGACAGTCTCTGAAGCTTTCTTT. It encodes CASSTLTVSEAFF.

In its sample, this clonotype was seen a few times. The junction does not match germline at one end; this may be a read error. The CDR3 DNA sequence: TGTGTCAGCAATAACAGGGGCAGCTCCTACAATGAGCAGTTCTTC. Translation: CVSNNRGSSYNEQFF. The genes are TRBV6-2 or TRBV6-3 and TRBJ2-1; 7 positions match TRBD1. The CDR3 runs to 15 residues. From germline, CDR1 is MNHEY and CDR2 SVGEGT.

On this clonotype itself: One end of the junction is discordant with germline, which a read error may explain. The V call is TRBV12-3 or TRBV12-4, the J call TRBJ1-5, with unresolved D. CDR3 length: 15 amino acids. The CDR3 DNA follows: TGTGCCAGTGATACTTCCGGAAGGGTCAATCAGCTCCAGCATTTT. Its translation: CASDTSGRVNQLQHF.

Of note for this clonotype: Since no conserved phenylalanine or tryptophan closes the CDR3, a read error is the likely cause. Because the CDR3's place on the DNA is in doubt, the DNA is left out and the CDR3 is given as listed by TCRdb. The chain uses TRBV4-1 and TRBJ2-7; the table calls TRBD2, which could not be checked here. CDR1 is MGHRA and CDR2 is YSYEKL in the germline V gene. Ends included, the CDR3 has 13 residues. The CDR3 is CASSQDPSEKRYS.

As to this clonotype: One end of the junction does not line up with germline, which may come from a read error. The chain uses TRBV7-9 and TRBJ2-7; TRBD1 agrees at 7 bases. The CDR3 contains 18 residues. Germline V CDR1 and CDR2: SEHNR, FQNEAQ (reference sequence). DNA for the CDR3: TGCGCCAGCAGCGAAGGCGGCACGGACAGGCTACCATTTTACGGGCAGTACTTC. Protein sequence: CASSEGGTDRLPFYGQYF.

Remarks on this clonotype: A much larger clone lies a single base off, so this may be a read error. The V and J genes are TRBV20-1 and TRBJ1-1, with 8 bases matching TRBD1. Germline loops: CDR1 DFQATT, CDR2 SNEGSKA (reference sequence). The J segment lost 1 base and the V segment lost 0 bases, leaving 7 bases of the junction unmatched. The CDR3 has 16 amino acids. CDR3 protein: CSARDWTGKSNTEAFF. CDR3 DNA sequence: TGCAGTGCTAGAGACTGGACAGGGAAGTCGAACACTGAAGCTTTCTTT.

This clonotype was counted ten times or more. Written as DNA, the CDR3 is TGTGCCAGCAGACTGGGACTAGCGGGGGAACAGACCCAGTACTTC. This codes for CASRLGLAGEQTQYF. The chain combines TRBV6-6 with TRBJ2-5; 14 bases map to TRBD2. Unmatched junction bases numbered 6, after V lost 6 bases and J lost 6 bases. Germline CDR1 reads MNHNY; CDR2 reads SVGAGI (reference sequence). The CDR3 spans 15 residues.

In regard to this clonotype: Since no conserved phenylalanine or tryptophan closes the CDR3, a read error is the likely cause. The chain joins TRBV12-3 or TRBV12-4 to TRBJ1-1; D unclear. Trimming removed 5 bases from V and 11 bases from J, with 15 bases in between. The CDR3 contains 12 residues. In nucleotides, the CDR3 is TGTGCCAGCAGTACATCACAGCGGCGGGCTTTCTCT. Protein sequence: CASSTSQRRAFS.

This clonotype was detected a few times. A much larger clone is a single base away; this may be a read error. The rearrangement links TRBV12-3 or TRBV12-4 to TRBJ2-4; 8 bases are shared with TRBD2. The CDR3 spans 16 residues. CDR3 bases: TGTGTCAGCAGTACCCGGGGGGGGCAAAGAGAAAACATTCAGTACTTC. Amino acid sequence: CVSSTRGGQRENIQYF.

V is TRBV12-3 or TRBV12-4 and J is TRBJ1-5; TRBD1 matches 9 bases. The CDR3 loop spans 15 amino acids. J gave up 2 bases and V 4 bases, and 3 bases lay outside the gene matches. In DNA, the CDR3 is TGTGCCAGCAGTTATACAGGGGGCGGCAATCAGCCCCAGCATTTT. It codes for CASSYTGGGNQPQHF.

On this clonotype: Germline and junction disagree at one end, which may indicate a read error. The rearrangement links TRBV4-2 to TRBJ2-3; 11 bases line up with TRBD2. The CDR3 has 15 amino acids. Looked up from germline, CDR1 is LGHNA and CDR2 is YNFKEQ. The CDR3 DNA reads as TGTGCAAGCAGCCGTCTAGCGGGGGGCACAGATATGCGGTATTTT. This codes for CASSRLAGGTDMRYF.

This clonotype has just a few counts. The CDR3 is CASSRGETQYF. For the CDR3, the DNA is TGTGCCAGCAGCCGCGGAGAGACCCAGTACTTC. The rearrangement joins TRBV28 to TRBJ2-5; D is unresolved. Trimming took off 6 bases at V and 4 bases at J, with 6 bases between the two ends. Looked up from germline, CDR1 is MDHEN and CDR2 is SYDVKM. This CDR3 is built from 11 residues. Using reference TRBV28 and TRBJ2-5 for the parts outside the CDR3, the full variable domain is DVKVTQSSRYLVKRTGEKVFLECVQDMDHENMFWYRQDPGLGLRLIYFSYDVKMKEKGDIPEGYSVSREKKERFSLILESASTNQTSMYLCASSRGETQYFGPGTRLLVL.

Comments on this clonotype: Because the CDR3 is missing its conserved closing phenylalanine or tryptophan, this is likely a read error. The chain has TRBV13 and TRBJ2-1, with D tentatively TRBD1 (5 bases). This CDR3 is 14 amino acids long. CDR1 PRHDT and CDR2 FYEKMQ come from the germline V gene (reference sequence). The CDR3 spells CVSSLRQGLNEQFL. The CDR3, as DNA: TGTGTCAGCAGCTTACGGCAGGGCTTAAATGAGCAGTTCTTA.

As regards this clonotype: At one of its ends the junction is not consistent with the germline gene, which may arise from a read error. The gene calls are TRBV6-1 and TRBJ1-6; D is perhaps TRBD1 (6 bases). Looked up from germline, CDR1 is MNHNS and CDR2 is SASEGT. This CDR3 is built from 14 residues. The DNA for the CDR3 is TGTGCCAGCAATGGACTATCCAGGGGTTCACTCCTCCACTTT. Encoded protein: CASNGLSRGSLLHF.

Concerning this clonotype itself: A much larger clone sits a single nucleotide away, making a read error possible. The rearrangement joins TRBV29-1 to TRBJ2-5; D uncertain. V shed 1 base and J shed 5 bases, with 17 bases lying between them. CDR3 length: 15 amino acids. Per the germline V gene, CDR1 is SQVTM and CDR2 is ANQGSEA. DNA of the CDR3: TGCAGCGTTGAAGCTTACTTGGGCCTCCATGAGACCCAGTACTTC. Translating it yields CSVEAYLGLHETQYF.